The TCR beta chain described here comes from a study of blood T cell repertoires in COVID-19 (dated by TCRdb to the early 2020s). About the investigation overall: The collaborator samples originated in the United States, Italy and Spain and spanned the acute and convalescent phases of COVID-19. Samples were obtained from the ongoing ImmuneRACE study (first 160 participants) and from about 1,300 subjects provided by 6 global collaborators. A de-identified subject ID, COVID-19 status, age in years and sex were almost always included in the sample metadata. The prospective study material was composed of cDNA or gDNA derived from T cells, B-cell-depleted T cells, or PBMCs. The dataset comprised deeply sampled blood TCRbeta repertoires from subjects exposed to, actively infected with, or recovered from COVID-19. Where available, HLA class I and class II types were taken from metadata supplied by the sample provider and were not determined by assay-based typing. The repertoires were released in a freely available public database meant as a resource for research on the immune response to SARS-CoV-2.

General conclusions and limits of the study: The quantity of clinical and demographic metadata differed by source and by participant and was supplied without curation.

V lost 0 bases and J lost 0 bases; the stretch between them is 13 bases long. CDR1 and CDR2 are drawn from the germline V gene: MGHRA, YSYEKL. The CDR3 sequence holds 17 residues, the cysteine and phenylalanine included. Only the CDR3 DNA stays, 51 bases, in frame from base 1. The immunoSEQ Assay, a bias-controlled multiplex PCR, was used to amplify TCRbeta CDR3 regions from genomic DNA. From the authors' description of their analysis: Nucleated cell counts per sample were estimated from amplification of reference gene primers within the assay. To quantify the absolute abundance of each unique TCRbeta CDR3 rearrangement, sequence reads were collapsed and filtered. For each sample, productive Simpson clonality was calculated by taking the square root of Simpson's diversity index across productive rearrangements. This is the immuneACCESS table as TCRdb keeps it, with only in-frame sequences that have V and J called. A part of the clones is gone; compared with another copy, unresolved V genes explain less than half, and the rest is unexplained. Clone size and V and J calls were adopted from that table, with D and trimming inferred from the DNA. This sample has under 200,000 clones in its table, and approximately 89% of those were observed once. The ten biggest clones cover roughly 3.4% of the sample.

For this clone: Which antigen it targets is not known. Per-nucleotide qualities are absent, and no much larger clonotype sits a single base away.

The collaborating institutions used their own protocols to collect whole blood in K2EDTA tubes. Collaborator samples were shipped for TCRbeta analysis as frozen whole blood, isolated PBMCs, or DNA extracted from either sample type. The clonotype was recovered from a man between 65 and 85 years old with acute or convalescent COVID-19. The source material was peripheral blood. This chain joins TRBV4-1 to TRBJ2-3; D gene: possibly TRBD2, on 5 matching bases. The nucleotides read TGCGCCAGCAGCCAAGATCTAGCTAAGGCGAGCACAGATACGCAGTATTTT. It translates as CASSQDLAKASTDTQYF.